The 24 T cell receptor beta chains given below trace back to one sample, sequenced in a study of blood T cell repertoires in COVID-19. The repertoire was sequenced with immunoSEQ multiplex PCR; TCRdb's copy has only in-frame clones and lacks some. The table lists some 46,000 clones, about 70% of them singletons. The sequenced sample was peripheral blood. These receptor sequences come from a man older than 75 with acute or convalescent COVID-19.

This chain uses TRBV3-1 (or the pseudogene TRBV3-2) with TRBJ1-3; 7 bases agree with TRBD1. CDR1 and CDR2 from the germline V gene are LGHDT and YNNKEL (reference sequence). CDR3 size: 15 residues. The V and J ends lost 5 bases and 4 bases, in that order; junction bases with no gene match: 8. CDR3 sequence reads: CASSLTGTDGNTIYF. For the CDR3, the DNA is TGTGCCAGCAGCTTAACCGGGACAGACGGAAACACCATATATTTT.

This chain links TRBV4-2 with TRBJ2-7; TRBD2 agrees at 8 bases. CDR3 length: 16 residues. CDR1 is LGHNA, CDR2 YNFKEQ, per germline. The V and J ends lost 5 bases and 5 bases, in that order; junction bases with no gene match: 14. The CDR3 nucleotides read TGTGCCAGCAGCGTGGGGTCCAGCGGGAGAATCCACGAGCAGTACTTC. Its translation: CASSVGSSGRIHEQYF.

The chain has TRBV6-5 and TRBJ1-6, with a possible D match to TRBD1 (5 bases). Trimming took off 7 bases at V and 7 bases at J, with 14 bases between the two ends. Germline assignment: CDR1 MNHEY and CDR2 SVGAGI. This CDR3 is 14 amino acids long. The DNA for the CDR3 is TGTGCCAGCACCCCCGGGGGGAGCAATTCACCCCTCCACTTT. It translates to CASTPGGSNSPLHF.

This clone was picked up a small number of times. This chain links TRBV5-8 with TRBJ1-2, with 7 bases lining up with TRBD1. Germline V CDR1 and CDR2: SGHTS, YDEGEE. The CDR3 runs 15 residues. V lost 6 bases to trimming and J lost 2 bases; unmatched junction nucleotides: 10. The CDR3 region has the DNA TGTGCCAGCACCATAACAGGGGCCGTGAACTATGGCTACACCTTC. Translated, it gives CASTITGAVNYGYTF.

The chain is built from TRBV19 and TRBJ2-4; maybe TRBD2 (6 bases). Germline CDR1 reads LNHDA; CDR2 reads SQIVND (reference sequence). The CDR3 loop spans 13 amino acids. Trimming removed 4 bases at V and 8 bases at J, with 12 bases between. CDR3: CASSNRGIDIQYF. The CDR3 nucleotides read TGTGCCAGTAGTAACCGCGGGATTGACATTCAGTACTTC.

CDR3 sequence: CASSTLQGSGNTIYF. CDR3 nucleotides: TGTGCCAGCAGCACTCTCCAGGGATCTGGAAACACCATATATTTT. The rearrangement links TRBV7-8 to TRBJ1-3, with D possibly being TRBD1 (5 bases). CDR1 and CDR2 (germline): SGHVS, FQNEAQ. The CDR3 sequence is 15 residues long. V was clipped by 5 bases and J by 1 base, with 12 bases between them.

V is TRBV6-6 and J is TRBJ2-7, with 7 bases fitting TRBD2. Losses at the gene ends were 5 bases for V and 2 bases for J; bases not matched to a gene: 6. This CDR3 contains 14 residues. Germline-derived CDR1 and CDR2 are MNHNY and SVGAGI (reference sequence). The CDR3 DNA reads as TGTGCCAGCAGTATCGGGACTAACCCCTACGAGCAGTACTTC. It codes for CASSIGTNPYEQYF.

At least ten counts were recorded for this clone. This rearrangement joins TRBV5-6 to TRBJ2-7; D is unresolved. Germline V CDR1 and CDR2: SGHDT, YYEEEE. The V and J ends lost 2 bases and 7 bases respectively, with 13 bases between them. The CDR3 covers 13 residues. CDR3: CASSFHRSREQYF. The CDR3 region has the DNA TGTGCCAGCAGCTTCCACCGAAGCAGGGAGCAGTACTTC.

This clone was observed a handful of times. V and J are TRBV2 and TRBJ2-3; weak D call: TRBD2 (6 bases). This CDR3 region has 15 residues. Trimming removed 2 bases at V and 3 bases at J, with 12 bases between. The V gene's germline CDR1 is SNHLY and CDR2 FYNNEI. The CDR3 reads CASSEIGGRTDTQYF. The CDR3 nucleotides are TGTGCCAGCAGTGAAATCGGGGGACGAACAGATACGCAGTATTTT.

This chain connects TRBV13 to TRBJ2-7, with D possibly TRBD1 on 6 matching bases. Germline assignment: CDR1 PRHDT and CDR2 FYEKMQ (reference sequence). This CDR3 has 14 amino acids. V was clipped by 5 bases and J by 1 base, with 12 bases between them. DNA for the CDR3: TGTGCCAGCAGCCAGGGGTGGGGGTCCTACGAGCAGTACTTC. Protein product: CASSQGWGSYEQYF.

This clone turned up a few times. The genes are TRBV2 and TRBJ1-2; 8 nucleotides match TRBD1. The CDR3 has 13 residues. Germline values: CDR1 SNHLY, CDR2 FYNNEI. The J segment lost 8 bases and the V segment lost 1 base, leaving 3 bases of the junction unmatched. The CDR3 spells CASSEGQGRGYTF. CDR3 bases: TGTGCCAGCAGTGAAGGACAGGGGAGAGGCTACACCTTC.

The V call is TRBV28, the J call TRBJ1-1; a weak D match, TRBD1 (5 bases). Trimming cost V 2 bases and J 11 bases, with 9 bases left between them. CDR1 is MDHEN, CDR2 SYDVKM, per germline. CDR3 length equals 11 residues. The CDR3 here is CASSLDSRAFF. The CDR3, as DNA: TGTGCCAGCAGTTTAGACAGTAGGGCTTTCTTT.

This clone was counted once. The V gene is TRBV4-1, the J gene TRBJ2-2, with D possibly matching TRBD2 (5 bases). The V gene's germline CDR1 is MGHRA and CDR2 YSYEKL. CDR3 length equals 21 residues. Trimming shortened V by 5 bases and J by 7 bases, and 35 bases separated the two germline ends. CDR3 amino acids: CASSYKTPKVASGGGHGELFF. Here the CDR3 DNA reads TGCGCCAGCAGCTACAAGACCCCGAAAGTAGCATCTGGAGGCGGGCACGGGGAGCTGTTTTTT.

The rearrangement joins TRBV27 to TRBJ2-1, with 8 nucleotides matching TRBD2. Per germline, CDR1 MNHEY and CDR2 SMNVEV (reference sequence). Unmatched junction bases numbered 4, after V lost 2 bases and J lost 7 bases. CDR3 length: 14 amino acids. The CDR3 protein is CASSLRSGRNEQFF. CDR3 DNA: TGTGCCAGCAGTTTACGAAGCGGGAGAAATGAGCAGTTCTTC.

V gene TRBV28 combines with J gene TRBJ2-5; possibly TRBD2 for D (5 bases). Looked up from germline, CDR1 is MDHEN and CDR2 is SYDVKM. CDR3 length equals 17 residues. V lost 3 bases and J lost 4, with 21 bases in between. The CDR3: CASSFWGKGSPRETQYF. CDR3 sequence (DNA): TGTGCCAGCAGTTTTTGGGGAAAAGGGAGTCCCCGAGAGACCCAGTACTTC.

V and J are TRBV5-1 and TRBJ2-4; 8 bases are shared with TRBD1. CDR1 is SGHRS and CDR2 is YFSETQ in the germline V gene. V gave up 4 bases and J gave up 1 base; unmatched junction bases: 13. The CDR3 loop spans 18 amino acids. CDR3 loop: CASSDGQGFRTAKNIQYF. In DNA, the CDR3 is TGCGCCAGCAGCGACGGACAGGGTTTTAGAACTGCCAAAAACATTCAGTACTTC. Full variable domain (missing parts from reference TRBV5-1 and TRBJ2-4): KAGVTQTPRYLIKTRGQQVTLSCSPISGHRSVSWYQQTPGQGLQFLFEYFSETQRNKGNFPGRFSGRQFSNSRSEMNVSTLELGDSALYLCASSDGQGFRTAKNIQYFGAGTRLSVL.

The rearrangement uses TRBV5-6 and TRBJ2-7, with 7 bases matching TRBD2. The germline V gene encodes CDR1 SGHDT and CDR2 YYEEEE. The CDR3 covers 17 residues. The V segment lost 4 bases and the J segment 4 bases; nucleotides outside the gene matches: 17. The CDR3 loop is CASSLGRGRGILYEQYF. Here the CDR3 DNA reads TGTGCCAGCAGCCTGGGGCGAGGGCGGGGGATTCTGTACGAGCAGTACTTC.

This chain connects TRBV2 to TRBJ2-7; D is perhaps TRBD1 (6 bases). Per germline, CDR1 SNHLY and CDR2 FYNNEI. The V end lost 6 bases, the J end lost 2 bases, and 17 bases lay between the germline ends. The CDR3 covers 15 residues. DNA for the CDR3: TGTGCCAGCAGAAAGGGGGAACACCAAACCTACGAGCAGTACTTC. Translating it yields CASRKGEHQTYEQYF.

The chain links TRBV27 to TRBJ1-6; 9 positions match TRBD1. This CDR3 contains 16 residues. Losses at the gene ends were 5 bases for V and 6 bases for J; bases not matched to a gene: 8. Germline CDR1 MNHEY, CDR2 SMNVEV (reference sequence). DNA of the CDR3: TGTGCCAGCAGTCCCGGGGACAGGGTTTTTAATTCACCCCTCCACTTT. It encodes CASSPGDRVFNSPLHF.

The chain joins TRBV5-6 to TRBJ1-2; 9 bases are shared with TRBD1. Germline trimming cut 0 bases from V and 3 bases from J; bases unmatched to any gene: 0. The CDR3 length is 14 residues. Per germline, CDR1 SGHDT and CDR2 YYEEEE. The CDR3 nucleotides read TGTGCCAGCAGCTTGGGACAGGGGGACTATGGCTACACCTTC. Translating gives CASSLGQGDYGYTF.

The V and J genes are TRBV5-4 and TRBJ2-1; TRBD2 matches at 16 bases. The V and J ends lost 4 bases and 8 bases, in that order; junction bases with no gene match: 9. Germline CDR1 and CDR2: SGHNT and YYREEE (reference sequence). The length of the CDR3 is 17 residues. CDR3 in DNA: TGTGCCAGCAGCCCGGGACTAGCGGGAGGGTTGAGGGATGAGCAGTTCTTC. It yields the protein CASSPGLAGGLRDEQFF.

The V gene is TRBV6-6, the J gene TRBJ2-1, with 8 bases fitting TRBD1. Losses at the gene ends were 5 bases for V and 3 bases for J; bases not matched to a gene: 6. The CDR3 runs 15 residues. CDR1 is MNHNY and CDR2 is SVGAGI in the germline V gene (reference sequence). DNA of the CDR3: TGTGCCAGCAGTCCGCGGGACAGGCTCTACAATGAGCAGTTCTTC. It codes for CASSPRDRLYNEQFF.

The V call is TRBV18, the J call TRBJ1-4; possible D gene TRBD1, 6 bases. The CDR3 totals 13 residues. Looked up from germline, CDR1 is KGHSH and CDR2 is LQKENI. The V end was cut by 2 bases, the J end by 5 bases, with 6 bases between. The CDR3 DNA is TGTGCCAGCTCACCAGGACAGAATGAAAAACTGTTTTTT. It specifies CASSPGQNEKLFF.

The chain links TRBV2 to TRBJ2-3; 9 bases are a match to TRBD2. Germline V gene lookup returns CDR1 SNHLY and CDR2 FYNNEI. Trimming took 1 base from V and 4 from J; bases not matched to a gene: 9. The CDR3 runs 17 residues. CDR3 nucleotide sequence: TGTGCCAGCAGTGAAGAGCCAAGCGGGGGGAGGGCAGATACGCAGTATTTT. Protein: CASSEEPSGGRADTQYF.